These 13 T cell receptor beta chains originate from one sample sequenced in a study of shared clonotypes between healthy human individuals. Profiling relied on immunoSEQ multiplex PCR, and the TCRdb table lists in-frame clones only, not all of them. The table includes about 2.4 million clones, 90% to 95% detected once. Specimen: naive CD4+ T cells from PBMCs. Subset here: CD45RA+ positively selected. Every receptor here comes from a man between 18 and 35 years old in good health. Some clones in this sample may be carry-over from other donors' samples.

V and J are TRBV7-3 and TRBJ2-1; D not certain. The germline V gene has CDR1 SGHTA and CDR2 FQGTGA. The ends were cut back, 6 bases at V and 7 bases at J, with 13 bases in the middle. The CDR3 loop spans 13 amino acids. CDR3 DNA: TGTGCCAGCAGTCCTCTTGGACCTAATGAGCAGTTCTTC. This gives the protein CASSPLGPNEQFF. The full variable domain, completed using reference TRBV7-3 and TRBJ2-1, is GAGVSQTPSNKVTEKGKYVELRCDPISGHTALYWYRQSLGQGPEFLIYFQGTGAADDSGLPNDRFFAVRPEGSVSTLKIQRTERGDSAVYLCASSPLGPNEQFFGPGTRLTVL.

CDR3 loop: CASSLMSEETQYF. The CDR3 DNA follows: TGTGCCAGCAGCTTAATGTCAGAAGAGACCCAGTACTTC. The V gene is TRBV11-3, the J gene TRBJ2-5, with D hard to call. The germline gives CDR1 SGHNT, CDR2 YENEEA. There are 13 residues in the CDR3. V was trimmed by 2 bases and J by 3 bases, leaving 7 bases between them.

J is TRBJ1-1 and V is TRBV18; maybe TRBD1 (5 bases). CDR1 is KGHSH and CDR2 is LQKENI in the germline V gene. The CDR3 runs 16 residues. Between the trimmed V and J ends, which lost 4 bases and 1 base, there was a span of 16 bases. CDR3 nucleotide sequence: TGTGCCAGCTCACATAACGCGGAGGGGACGAACACTGAAGCTTTCTTT. This gives the protein CASSHNAEGTNTEAFF.

V and J are TRBV12-2 and TRBJ2-7; the DNA was not compared with TRBD1, the D call given in the table. TRBV12-2 is noted as a pseudogene. The CDR3 has 16 residues. DNA of the CDR3: TGTGCAAGTCGCTTCCTAAGGACAGGGTTTGCCTACGAGCAGTACTTC. It yields the protein CASRFLRTGFAYEQYF.

Only one count was recorded for this clone. This chain connects TRBV19 to TRBJ1-2; the D is unclear. V was pared by 5 bases and J by 8 bases, with 12 bases between. Germline-derived CDR1 and CDR2 are LNHDA and SQIVND (reference sequence). CDR3 size: 12 residues. CDR3 nucleotide sequence: TGTGCCAGTAGTCCTGAAACCGGGGGCTACACCTTC. Translating gives CASSPETGGYTF.

The V and J genes are TRBV19 and TRBJ2-5, with D maybe TRBD2 (6 bases). This CDR3 contains 15 residues. Germline V CDR1 and CDR2: LNHDA, SQIVND (reference sequence). V lost 3 bases, J lost 4 bases, and 15 bases lay in between. The CDR3 sequence is CASSIEGLEGETQYF. Written as DNA, the CDR3 is TGTGCCAGTAGTATTGAGGGACTGGAGGGAGAGACCCAGTACTTC.

This clone was recorded only once. The chain is built from TRBV19 and TRBJ1-3; D is unclear. This CDR3 has 11 residues. Germline assignment: CDR1 LNHDA and CDR2 SQIVND (reference sequence). The V end was cut by 9 bases, the J end by 4 bases, with 7 bases between. This chain's CDR3 is CASRRGNTIYF. DNA for the CDR3: TGTGCCAGCAGACGAGGAAACACCATATATTTT.

The chain couples TRBV27 to TRBJ2-5, with TRBD2 matching 8 bases. The CDR3 is 14 amino acids. Germline CDR1 reads MNHEY; CDR2 reads SMNVEV (reference sequence). The J segment lost 5 bases and the V segment lost 7 bases, leaving 9 bases of the junction unmatched. The CDR3 region is CASTGAGEGETQYF. The CDR3 bases are TGTGCCAGCACTGGAGCGGGAGAGGGTGAGACCCAGTACTTC.

The V gene is TRBV4-1, the J gene TRBJ2-1; 8 bases line up with TRBD2. This CDR3 spans 19 amino acids. J lost 0 bases, V lost 2 bases, and 12 bases had no gene match. CDR1 and CDR2 from the germline V gene are MGHRA and YSYEKL. CDR3: CASSQNPDKSGSSYNEQFF. The CDR3 bases are TGCGCCAGCAGCCAAAACCCGGACAAAAGCGGGAGCTCCTACAATGAGCAGTTCTTC.

The J gene is TRBJ1-2, the V gene TRBV27; 10 bases are shared with TRBD1. CDR1 MNHEY and CDR2 SMNVEV come from the germline V gene (reference sequence). The CDR3 has 15 residues. Unmatched junction bases numbered 4, after V lost 2 bases and J lost 4 bases. This CDR3 is CASSLRDRGGYGYTF. DNA for the CDR3: TGTGCCAGCAGTTTACGGGACAGGGGAGGCTATGGCTACACCTTC.

The CDR3 nucleotides read TGCGCCAGCAGCCCCGGTCCCGGGGGGCACGACGAGCAGTACTTC. Residues: CASSPGPGGHDEQYF. The chain carries TRBV5-1 and TRBJ2-7; D possibly corresponds to TRBD2 (7 bases). Germline-derived CDR1 and CDR2 are SGHRS and YFSETQ. V was trimmed by 4 bases and J by 5 bases, leaving 19 bases between them. The CDR3 consists of 15 residues.

CDR3 region: CASSQSNLASGRSSSYEQYF. The CDR3 DNA follows: TGCGCCAGCAGCCAATCAAATTTGGCGAGCGGGAGGTCGAGCTCCTACGAGCAGTACTTC. The chain joins TRBV4-3 to TRBJ2-7; TRBD2 aligns across 9 bases. CDR3 length: 20 residues. J gave up 0 bases and V 2 bases, and 17 bases lay outside the gene matches. The germline gives CDR1 LGHNA, CDR2 YSLEER.

The count of this clone is one. The identical CDR3 is also encoded by other nucleotide sequences in the sample. The V gene is TRBV28, the J gene TRBJ2-5; 9 bases match TRBD2. With 3 bases clipped from V and 5 bases from J, the junction kept 7 bases outside the gene matches. This CDR3 region has 15 residues. Looked up from germline, CDR1 is MDHEN and CDR2 is SYDVKM. Here the CDR3 DNA reads TGTGCCAGCAGTTTGAGGGGACTAGCTGGGGAGACCCAGTACTTC. The encoded protein is CASSLRGLAGETQYF.